These T cell receptor beta chains were read from a single sample in a study of control samples from healthy donors and cancer patients. Profiled with immunoSEQ multiplex PCR; TCRdb holds only in-frame clones, not every one. Of 150,000 to 200,000 clones detected, 88% appear once; the ten largest clones hold around 1.6%. Source material: blood. The receptors shown here come from a man younger than 35 in good health. Each CDR3 is given with its conserved first and last residue. The D gene is left open where the match is weak. Clone size is given for some rows only: seen once, a few or many times, or a class if the clone is expanded.

J gene: TRBJ1-6; V gene: TRBV1; clone size: -; D gene: -; CDR3 protein: CTSSQVPDSPSSYNSPLHF; CDR3 DNA: TGCACCAGCAGCCAAGTCCCGGACAGTCCTAGCTCCTATAATTCACCCCTCCACTTT
J gene: TRBJ2-1; V gene: TRBV3-1/TRBV3-2; clone size: -; D gene: TRBD2; CDR3 protein: CASSGRGPTNPYNEQFF; CDR3 DNA: TGTGCCAGCAGCGGGAGGGGACCCACGAACCCCTACAATGAGCAGTTCTTC
J gene: TRBJ1-4; V gene: TRBV7-8; clone size: once; D gene: -; CDR3 protein: CASSLVETTNEKLFF; CDR3 DNA: TGTGCCAGCAGCTTAGTGGAAACAACTAATGAAAAACTGTTTTTT
J gene: TRBJ2-6; V gene: TRBV28; clone size: -; D gene: -; CDR3 protein: CASSPQSGRYSGANVLTF; CDR3 DNA: TGTGCCAGCAGCCCACAATCCGGACGGTACTCTGGGGCCAACGTCCTGACTTTC
J gene: TRBJ2-3; V gene: TRBV30; clone size: -; D gene: TRBD1; CDR3 protein: CAWSQKLRGQGPDTQYF; CDR3 DNA: TGTGCCTGGAGCCAGAAATTAAGGGGACAGGGGCCAGATACGCAGTATTTT
J gene: TRBJ1-1; V gene: TRBV4-2; clone size: -; D gene: -; CDR3 protein: CASSQDGTGQGPRAFF; CDR3 DNA: TGTGCCAGCAGCCAAGATGGAACAGGTCAGGGCCCGCGGGCTTTCTTT
J gene: TRBJ2-1; V gene: TRBV24-1; clone size: -; D gene: TRBD1; CDR3 protein: CATSVSQGANEQFF; CDR3 DNA: TGTGCCACCAGTGTTTCGCAGGGGGCCAATGAGCAGTTCTTC
J gene: TRBJ2-2; V gene: TRBV7-9; clone size: -; D gene: -; CDR3 protein: CASRQQGIGELFF; CDR3 DNA: TGTGCCAGCAGACAACAGGGTATCGGGGAGCTGTTTTTT
J gene: TRBJ2-2; V gene: TRBV7-2; clone size: -; D gene: -; CDR3 protein: CASSPLPGANTGELFF; CDR3 DNA: TGTGCCAGCAGCCCCCTCCCGGGCGCGAACACCGGGGAGCTGTTTTTT
J gene: TRBJ2-3; V gene: TRBV5-1; clone size: -; D gene: -; CDR3 protein: CASSHRTGDTQYF; CDR3 DNA: TGCGCCAGCAGTCATAGGACGGGAGATACGCAGTATTTT
J gene: TRBJ2-3; V gene: TRBV2; clone size: -; D gene: TRBD1; CDR3 protein: CASRGQGAGTQYF; CDR3 DNA: TGTGCCAGCAGAGGACAGGGGGCGGGTACGCAGTATTTT
J gene: TRBJ2-1; V gene: TRBV9; clone size: -; D gene: TRBD2; CDR3 protein: CASSVGTSAENEQFF; CDR3 DNA: TGTGCCAGCAGCGTTGGGACTAGCGCAGAAAATGAGCAGTTCTTC
J gene: TRBJ1-3; V gene: TRBV23-1; clone size: -; D gene: -; CDR3 protein: CASSQNYGRPSSGNTIYF; CDR3 DNA: TGCGCCAGCAGTCAGAACTACGGACGGCCGAGCTCTGGAAACACCATATATTTT
J gene: TRBJ1-1; V gene: TRBV4-3; clone size: -; D gene: TRBD1; CDR3 protein: CASSREGQGGVPNTEAFF; CDR3 DNA: TGCGCCAGCAGCCGAGAAGGTCAGGGGGGTGTCCCGAACACTGAAGCTTTCTTT
J gene: TRBJ2-1; V gene: TRBV6-5; clone size: -; D gene: TRBD2; CDR3 protein: CASSWGVAGEQFF; CDR3 DNA: TGTGCCAGCAGTTGGGGGGTAGCGGGTGAGCAGTTCTTC
J gene: TRBJ1-2; V gene: TRBV28; clone size: few; D gene: -; CDR3 protein: CASRVQHLGGYTF; CDR3 DNA: TGTGCCAGCAGGGTACAGCACCTTGGAGGCTACACCTTC
J gene: TRBJ1-1; V gene: TRBV20-1; clone size: -; D gene: -; CDR3 protein: CSARDTEAFF; CDR3 DNA: TGCAGTGCTAGGGACACTGAAGCTTTCTTT
J gene: TRBJ1-1; V gene: TRBV30; clone size: -; D gene: -; CDR3 protein: CAWRAGGWNTEAFF; CDR3 DNA: TGTGCCTGGAGGGCAGGTGGATGGAACACTGAAGCTTTCTTT
J gene: TRBJ2-7; V gene: TRBV7-2; clone size: -; D gene: -; CDR3 protein: CASSLDTSSYEQYF; CDR3 DNA: TGTGCCAGCAGCTTGGACACGAGCTCCTACGAGCAGTACTTC
J gene: TRBJ2-1; V gene: TRBV5-4; clone size: once; D gene: -; CDR3 protein: CASSRGTTQGNEQFF; CDR3 DNA: TGTGCCAGCAGCAGAGGGACAACCCAGGGCAATGAGCAGTTCTTC
J gene: TRBJ2-7; V gene: TRBV28; clone size: -; D gene: -; CDR3 protein: CASNGVPLSYEQYF; CDR3 DNA: TGTGCCAGCAATGGGGTACCGCTCTCCTACGAGCAGTACTTC
J gene: TRBJ2-1; V gene: TRBV2; clone size: -; D gene: TRBD1; CDR3 protein: CASSEGQGMHNEQFF; CDR3 DNA: TGTGCCAGCAGTGAGGGACAGGGTATGCACAATGAGCAGTTCTTC
J gene: TRBJ1-1; V gene: TRBV5-4; clone size: -; D gene: -; CDR3 protein: CASSLSGEATEAFF; CDR3 DNA: TGTGCCAGCAGCTTGTCGGGGGAAGCGACTGAAGCTTTCTTT
J gene: TRBJ2-7; V gene: TRBV7-9; clone size: -; D gene: -; CDR3 protein: CASGTGGTASYEQYF; CDR3 DNA: TGTGCCAGCGGCACCGGGGGGACAGCGTCCTACGAGCAGTACTTC
J gene: TRBJ2-3; V gene: TRBV9; clone size: -; D gene: TRBD2; CDR3 protein: CASSVEAGALRTDTQYF; CDR3 DNA: TGTGCCAGCAGCGTAGAAGCGGGGGCGCTCCGCACAGATACGCAGTATTTT
J gene: TRBJ2-7; V gene: TRBV23-1; clone size: -; D gene: TRBD2; CDR3 protein: CASTPPYRGDEQYF; CDR3 DNA: TGCGCCAGCACCCCGCCATACCGGGGGGACGAGCAGTACTTC
J gene: TRBJ1-5; V gene: TRBV15; clone size: -; D gene: TRBD1; CDR3 protein: CATSRETGGEQPQHF; CDR3 DNA: TGTGCCACCAGCAGGGAAACAGGGGGTGAGCAGCCCCAGCATTTT
J gene: TRBJ1-1; V gene: TRBV6-5; clone size: -; D gene: -; CDR3 protein: CASRGALNTEAFF; CDR3 DNA: TGTGCCAGCAGGGGAGCTCTGAACACTGAAGCTTTCTTT
J gene: TRBJ1-1; V gene: TRBV6-5; clone size: -; D gene: -; CDR3 protein: CASSYTDSANTEAFF; CDR3 DNA: TGTGCCAGCAGTTACACCGACTCGGCTAACACTGAAGCTTTCTTT
J gene: TRBJ1-4; V gene: TRBV15; clone size: -; D gene: -; CDR3 protein: CATSREVRAELFF; CDR3 DNA: TGTGCCACCAGCAGAGAGGTTCGGGCGGAACTGTTTTTT
J gene: TRBJ2-6; V gene: TRBV30; clone size: -; D gene: -; CDR3 protein: CAWNQGAGANVLTF; CDR3 DNA: TGTGCCTGGAACCAGGGCGCTGGGGCCAACGTCCTGACTTTC
J gene: TRBJ2-3; V gene: TRBV19; clone size: -; D gene: TRBD2; CDR3 protein: CASSPSDFGGDTQYF; CDR3 DNA: TGTGCCAGTAGCCCCTCAGACTTCGGGGGGGATACGCAGTATTTT
J gene: TRBJ2-7; V gene: TRBV19; clone size: -; D gene: -; CDR3 protein: CASSRDGAYEQYF; CDR3 DNA: TGTGCCAGTAGCAGAGACGGAGCCTACGAGCAGTACTTC
J gene: TRBJ2-7; V gene: TRBV28; clone size: -; D gene: TRBD1; CDR3 protein: CASSGTGGYEQYF; CDR3 DNA: TGTGCCAGCAGTGGGACAGGGGGGTACGAGCAGTACTTC